These 2 T cell receptor beta chains were sequenced from one sample in a study of cytomegalovirus exposure and HLA in healthy donors. The PCR contained 60 Vbeta and 13 Jbeta primers. The table came from immunoSEQ multiplex PCR; TCRdb's copy has only in-frame clones and leaves some out. The repertoire holds about 50,000 clones, with less than 85% as singletons. The sequenced material came from PBMCs. These receptors originate from a man aged 25-40 years in good health and CMV-seropositive.

This clone was observed a single time. The CDR3 nucleotides are TGTGCCAGCAGCGACGGCGGGGGCGCGACCGGGGAGCTGTTTTTT. Translating gives CASSDGGGATGELFF. The V and J genes are TRBV9 and TRBJ2-2; D might be TRBD2 (7 bases). With 3 bases removed from V and 5 bases from J, the gap between germline ends came to 14 bases. This CDR3 is 15 amino acids long. The germline CDR1 and CDR2 sequences are SGDLS and YYNGEE.

This sequence joins TRBV9 and TRBJ2-5, with D uncertain. Germline loops: CDR1 SGDLS, CDR2 YYNGEE. This CDR3 comprises 15 residues. V lost 0 bases to trimming and J lost 0 bases, with 9 bases between them. The CDR3, as DNA: TGTGCCAGCAGCGTAGGCGGCAGTGACCAAGAGACCCAGTACTTC. Translating gives CASSVGGSDQETQYF.